These T cell receptor beta chains were read from a single sample in a study of cytomegalovirus exposure and HLA in healthy donors. The method was immunoSEQ multiplex PCR; TCRdb's version includes in-frame clones alone and lacks a portion of them. The table has about 200,000 clones, around three quarters seen once. The material sequenced was PBMCs. These receptors all come from a man in his forties in good health and CMV-seronegative. The CDR3 runs from the conserved cysteine through the conserved F or W. The D gene is left open where the match is weak.

TRBJ1-2	TRBV13	NA	TGTGCCAGCAGCCCTGGGTGGACAGAGAACTATGGCTACACCTTC	CASSPGWTENYGYTF
TRBJ2-3	TRBV9	NA	TGTGCCAGCAGCAAGGGTTGGACAGCGACCACAGATACGCAGTATTTT	CASSKGWTATTDTQYF
TRBJ1-6	TRBV6-5	TRBD1	TGTGCCAGCAGTTACGGCAGGGGGGATTCACCCCTCCACTTT	CASSYGRGDSPLHF
TRBJ2-1	TRBV5-5	TRBD2	TGTGCCAGCAGCTTTTTGGGCGGGGGGGCTGTCAATGAGCAGTTCTTC	CASSFLGGGAVNEQFF
TRBJ1-1	TRBV2	NA	TGTGCCAGCAGGGTTTGGGAGGGCACTGAAGCTTTCTTT	CASRVWEGTEAFF
TRBJ2-5	TRBV9	TRBD2	TGTGCCAGCAGCCCTCGGGGTAGCGGGGGCGTCGAGACCCAGTACTTC	CASSPRGSGGVETQYF
TRBJ2-3	TRBV6-6	TRBD2	TGTGCCAGCAGAGACACGGCGGGGGGCCTCACAGATACGCAGTATTTT	CASRDTAGGLTDTQYF
TRBJ1-6	TRBV9	NA	TGTGCCAGCAGCACCAGGCGGGGAAATGGGCCCCTCCACTTT	CASSTRRGNGPLHF
TRBJ2-1	TRBV13	TRBD2	TGTGCCAGCAGCTTAAGCACTTTGTCTAGCGGGAACCCCTACAATGAGCAGTTCTTC	CASSLSTLSSGNPYNEQFF
TRBJ2-7	TRBV5-6	TRBD2	TGTGCCAGCAGCCCAGGGCGGGGGGGCGAGCAGTACTTC	CASSPGRGGEQYF